This record looks at one T cell receptor beta chain sequence and its context. The sample originates from a study of control samples from healthy donors and cancer patients. The table came from immunoSEQ multiplex PCR; TCRdb's copy has only in-frame clones and leaves some out. In the table there are around 190,000 clones, around 90% of which are singletons. The germline V gene encodes CDR1 KGHDR and CDR2 SFDVKD. Trimming left V 3 bases short and J 4 bases short, with 17 bases between. The CDR3 runs to 17 residues. The genes are TRBV24-1 and TRBJ2-2, with D possibly being TRBD2 (6 bases). Sequenced material: blood. This receptor was taken from a woman in her forties or fifties in good health. CDR3 in DNA: TGTGCCACCAGTGATCCGGGACTCAAAAAACCCACCGGGGAGCTGTTTTTT. Translated, it gives CATSDPGLKKPTGELFF.